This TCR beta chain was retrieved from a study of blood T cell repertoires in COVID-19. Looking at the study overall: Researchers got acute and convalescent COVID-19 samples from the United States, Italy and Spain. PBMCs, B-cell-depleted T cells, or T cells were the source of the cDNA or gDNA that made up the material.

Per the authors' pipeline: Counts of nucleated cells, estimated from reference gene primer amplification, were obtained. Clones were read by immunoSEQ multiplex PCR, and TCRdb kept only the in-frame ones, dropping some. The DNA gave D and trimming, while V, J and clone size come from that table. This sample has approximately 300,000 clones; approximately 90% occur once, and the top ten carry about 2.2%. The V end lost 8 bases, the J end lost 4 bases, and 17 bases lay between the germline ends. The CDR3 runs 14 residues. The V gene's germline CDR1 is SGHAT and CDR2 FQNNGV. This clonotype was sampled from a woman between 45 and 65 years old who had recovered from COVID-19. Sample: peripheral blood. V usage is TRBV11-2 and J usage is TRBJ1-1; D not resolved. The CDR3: CASAMQMLSTEAFF. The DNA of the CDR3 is TGTGCCAGCGCCATGCAAATGTTGAGCACTGAAGCTTTCTTT.